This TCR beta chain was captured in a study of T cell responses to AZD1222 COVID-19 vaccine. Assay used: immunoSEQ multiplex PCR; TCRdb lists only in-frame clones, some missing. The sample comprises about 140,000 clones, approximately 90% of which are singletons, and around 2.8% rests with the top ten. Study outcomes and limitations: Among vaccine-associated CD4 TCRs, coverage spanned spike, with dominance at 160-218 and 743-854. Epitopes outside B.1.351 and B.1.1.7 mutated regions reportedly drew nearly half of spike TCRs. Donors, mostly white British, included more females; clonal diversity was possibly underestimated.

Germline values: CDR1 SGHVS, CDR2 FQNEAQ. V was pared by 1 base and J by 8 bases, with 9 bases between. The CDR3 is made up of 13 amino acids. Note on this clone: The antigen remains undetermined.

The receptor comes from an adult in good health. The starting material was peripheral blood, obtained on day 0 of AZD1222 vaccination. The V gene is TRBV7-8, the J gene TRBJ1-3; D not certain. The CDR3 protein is CASSLDRRDTIYF. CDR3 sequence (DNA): TGTGCCAGCAGCTTAGACAGACGGGACACCATATATTTT.